The 4 T cell receptor beta chains given below trace back to one sample, sequenced in a study of early stage breast cancer tumors. Clones were sequenced by immunoSEQ multiplex PCR, and TCRdb holds only the in-frame ones, with some missing. This repertoire shows 70,000 or so clones, around 80% found once; its top ten account for approximately 4.5%. The source material was blood. The receptors originated from a person in their 40s with breast cancer.

This clone came up a few times. The V gene is TRBV5-1, the J gene TRBJ2-2; D assignment may be TRBD1 or TRBD2 (5 bases each). The CDR3 loop spans 13 amino acids. V was trimmed by 2 bases and J by 6 bases, leaving 8 bases between them. Germline V gene lookup returns CDR1 SGHRS and CDR2 YFSETQ. CDR3 nucleotide sequence: TGCGCCAGCAGCTTCGAGGGGCCCGGGGAGCTGTTTTTT. Its protein product is CASSFEGPGELFF. Full variable domain (outside the CDR3, taken from reference TRBV5-1 and TRBJ2-2): KAGVTQTPRYLIKTRGQQVTLSCSPISGHRSVSWYQQTPGQGLQFLFEYFSETQRNKGNFPGRFSGRQFSNSRSEMNVSTLELGDSALYLCASSFEGPGELFFGEGSRLTVL.

This clone has just one count. The chain employs TRBV5-1 and TRBJ2-1, with 10 bases matching TRBD1. V was clipped by 7 bases and J by 3 bases; unmatched bases: 7. The CDR3 extends over 15 amino acids. Germline CDR1 reads SGHRS; CDR2 reads YFSETQ. CDR3 sequence: CASRTGTGDYNEQFF. In nucleotides, the CDR3 is TGCGCCAGCCGAACAGGGACAGGGGACTACAATGAGCAGTTCTTC.

This chain links TRBV29-1 with TRBJ2-7, with 9 nucleotides matching TRBD1. Germline CDR1 and CDR2: SQVTM and ANQGSEA. The J segment lost 2 bases and the V segment lost 4 bases, leaving 3 bases of the junction unmatched. This CDR3 contains 13 residues. The CDR3 DNA reads as TGCAGCGTTGGACAGGGGGAGGCCTACGAGCAGTACTTC. This gives the protein CSVGQGEAYEQYF.

This chain uses TRBV9 with TRBJ2-5; D possibly uses TRBD1 or TRBD2 (5 bases each). The CDR3 runs to 14 residues. Deletions cut 4 bases from V and 4 bases from J, with 14 bases between. CDR1 SGDLS and CDR2 YYNGEE come from the germline V gene. The CDR3 DNA sequence: TGTGCCAGCAGCTCTCTTCCAGGGAGAGAGACCCAGTACTTC. It specifies CASSSLPGRETQYF.